This TCR beta chain emerged from a study of cytomegalovirus exposure and HLA in healthy donors. The study, taken as a whole, reports: High sensitivity and specificity were reportedly achieved when the classifier diagnosed cytomegalovirus status. For most TCR beta V segments, an earlier analysis put the productive rate at about 90% or about 30% of the time. For most subjects, TCR beta sequences were reported to predict HLA-A and HLA-B alleles with accuracy. Among TCR beta chains, those listed as cytomegalovirus-associated numbered around 160.

V lost 3 bases, J lost 5 bases, and 5 bases stayed unmatched. The CDR3 totals 14 residues. CDR1 is SGHAT and CDR2 is FQNNGV in the germline V gene. Note on this clone: No antigen is known for it. In the same sample, other DNA sequences code for this CDR3.

The PCR was carried out with 60 Vbeta primers and 13 Jbeta primers. Some clones are missing from TCRdb's copy, which holds only in-frame ones; the method was immunoSEQ multiplex PCR. The repertoire holds under 150,000 clones, with about 68% as singletons. Sample: PBMCs. The chain links TRBV11-2 to TRBJ2-5; 8 bases match TRBD2. The origin of this receptor is a woman in her 40s in good health and CMV-seropositive. CDR3 in amino acids: CASSFRGGQETQYF. CDR3 sequence (DNA): TGTGCCAGCAGCTTCCGGGGGGGCCAGGAGACCCAGTACTTC. Using reference TRBV11-2 and TRBJ2-5 for the parts outside the CDR3, the full variable domain is EAGVAQSPRYKIIEKRQSVAFWCNPISGHATLYWYQQILGQGPKLLIQFQNNGVVDDSQLPKDRFSAERLKGVDSTLKIQPAKLEDSAVYLCASSFRGGQETQYFGPGTRLLVL.